These 13 T cell receptor beta chains share one sample of origin, sequenced in a study of T cells in Graves' hyperthyroidism and ophthalmopathy. Amplification yielded TCR beta CDR3 regions, with RNA transcripts as the source. HTBI primers drove first-round RT-PCR of the TCR CDR3. TCRdb re-called the multiplex PCR reads with MiXCR, one entry per CDR3 protein. The sample lists 360,000 or so distinct CDR3 sequences; roughly 19% were seen once. Sequenced material: blood. These TCRs come from a woman aged 18-29 years with Graves' hyperthyroidism.

This clonotype was recorded a few times. J is TRBJ2-7 and V is TRBV4-2; 13 bases line up with TRBD2. This CDR3 has 15 residues. J lost 7 bases, V lost 6 bases, and 9 bases had no gene match. Germline V gives CDR1 LGHNA, CDR2 YNFKEQ. Here the CDR3 DNA reads TGTGCCAGCAGAGAGGGACTAGCGGGGTCAGAAGAGCAGTACTTC. It encodes CASREGLAGSEEQYF.

Ten or more counts support this clonotype. This chain joins TRBV20-1 and TRBJ2-7; the D gene is possibly TRBD2 (5 bases). Per the germline V gene, CDR1 is DFQATT and CDR2 is SNEGSKA (reference sequence). This CDR3 spans 13 amino acids. The V end lost 6 bases, the J end lost 6 bases, and 18 bases lay between the germline ends. The CDR3 reads CSASVLESGEQYF. The CDR3 nucleotides read TGCAGTGCATCGGTACTAGAGTCGGGCGAGCAGTACTTC.

The rearrangement joins TRBV24-1 to TRBJ1-1; possibly TRBD1 for D (6 bases). Trimming shortened V by 4 bases and J by 4 bases, and 18 bases separated the two germline ends. Germline V gives CDR1 KGHDR, CDR2 SFDVKD. CDR3 length equals 16 residues. CDR3 nucleotide sequence: TGTGCCACCAGTGAGGCCAACAGGGACGGAATCACTGAAGCTTTCTTT. Translation: CATSEANRDGITEAFF.

This clonotype was recorded at least ten times. This chain joins TRBV20-1 and TRBJ2-5; 9 bases fit TRBD1. The CDR3 has 14 residues. The V gene end was trimmed by 6 bases and the J gene end by 3 bases; junction bases not matched to a gene: 8. CDR1 is DFQATT, CDR2 SNEGSKA, per germline (reference sequence). CDR3 protein: CSANRDRVKETQYF. CDR3 nucleotide sequence: TGCAGTGCAAATCGGGACAGGGTGAAAGAGACCCAGTACTTC.

The rearrangement uses TRBV12-3 or TRBV12-4 and TRBJ2-7; D may be TRBD2 (6 bases). The V end lost 3 bases, the J end lost 6 bases, and 18 bases lay between the germline ends. This CDR3 has 15 amino acids. In DNA, the CDR3 is TGTGCCAGCAGTTTTGGGCTAGCGACGACTGGCGAGCAGTACTTC. It specifies CASSFGLATTGEQYF.

About this clonotype itself: Since a much larger clone is just one base distant, this may be a read error. The rearrangement links TRBV15 to TRBJ2-2; a possible D gene is TRBD2 (5 bases). The CDR3 extends over 15 amino acids. The germline V gene encodes CDR1 LNHNV and CDR2 YYDKDF (reference sequence). The CDR3 sequence: CTTSSGRSSTGELFF. In DNA form, the CDR3 reads TGTACCACCAGCAGCGGAAGGAGCAGCACCGGGGAGCTGTTTTTT.

The table lists this clonotype with many counts. The chain is built from TRBV7-2 and TRBJ2-7; the D call may be TRBD1 or TRBD2 (6 bases each). The ends were cut back, 5 bases at V and 0 bases at J, with 14 bases in the middle. Germline CDR1 is SGHTA and CDR2 is FQGNSA. The CDR3 totals 15 residues. This chain's CDR3 is CASSPSRGVSYEQYF. The CDR3 DNA is TGTGCCAGCAGCCCGTCGAGGGGGGTCTCCTACGAGCAGTACTTC. Using reference TRBV7-2 and TRBJ2-7 for the parts outside the CDR3, the full variable domain is GAGVSQSPSNKVTEKGKDVELRCDPISGHTALYWYRQSLGQGLEFLIYFQGNSAPDKSGLPSDRFSAERTGGSVSTLTIQRTQQEDSAVYLCASSPSRGVSYEQYFGPGTRLTVT.

This clonotype was observed a handful of times. The V gene is TRBV5-1, the J gene TRBJ2-7; 7 nucleotides align to TRBD2. The CDR3 sequence is 14 residues long. With 4 bases clipped from V and 5 bases from J, the junction kept 9 bases outside the gene matches. CDR1 is SGHRS, CDR2 YFSETQ, per germline. CDR3 in amino acids: CASSTERGSHEQYF. DNA for the CDR3: TGCGCCAGCAGCACGGAGCGGGGTTCCCACGAGCAGTACTTC.

This sequence joins TRBV19 and TRBJ2-7; 13 bases are shared with TRBD2. V trimming: 5 bases; J trimming: 0 bases; junction bases outside the gene matches: 16. The CDR3 sequence is 20 residues long. Germline values: CDR1 LNHDA, CDR2 SQIVND (reference sequence). CDR3: CASSLQTGLAGASSSYEQYF. In nucleotides, the CDR3 is TGTGCCAGTAGTCTACAGACCGGACTAGCGGGGGCCTCTAGCTCCTACGAGCAGTACTTC.

At least ten counts were recorded for this clonotype. The V call is TRBV6-5, the J call TRBJ2-5; D is possibly TRBD1 or TRBD2 (5 bases each). The CDR3 is 15 residues long. Germline values: CDR1 MNHEY, CDR2 SVGAGI. V dropped 3 bases and J dropped 5 bases, with 16 bases sitting between them. The CDR3 is CASSYGLPEGETQYF. The CDR3 DNA reads as TGTGCCAGCAGTTATGGACTCCCCGAGGGGGAGACCCAGTACTTC.

This clonotype appeared a few times. The chain carries TRBV29-1 and TRBJ1-1; no definite D call. The CDR3 is 14 residues long. Germline CDR1 is SQVTM and CDR2 is ANQGSEA. Trimming removed 3 bases from V and 7 bases from J, with 18 bases in between. The CDR3 nucleotides are TGCAGCGTTGACTATTCGGGGAGGAAACTTGAAGCTTTCTTT. As protein: CSVDYSGRKLEAFF. Combining the CDR3 with reference TRBV29-1 and TRBJ1-1 gives the whole variable domain SAVISQKPSRDICQRGTSLTIQCQVDSQVTMMFWYRQQPGQSLTLIATANQGSEATYESGFVIDKFPISRPNLTFSTLTVSNMSPEDSSIYLCSVDYSGRKLEAFFGQGTRLTVV.

The genes are TRBV4-1 and TRBJ2-7; D is perhaps TRBD1 (6 bases). The V gene lost 0 bases and the J gene lost 2 bases, with 14 bases spanning the gap. Looked up from germline, CDR1 is MGHRA and CDR2 is YSYEKL. The CDR3 spans 16 residues. The CDR3 sequence: CASSQDGGRGTYEQYF. The CDR3 DNA sequence: TGCGCCAGCAGCCAAGATGGGGGCAGGGGAACCTACGAGCAGTACTTC.

This clonotype occurred many times. The rearrangement links TRBV20-1 to TRBJ2-7, with D possibly TRBD2 on 5 matching bases. The CDR3 runs to 13 residues. CDR1 is DFQATT and CDR2 is SNEGSKA in the germline V gene (reference sequence). The CDR3 DNA is TGCAGAGCAGTCCCCCGGGGTGGGCTCGAGCAGTACTTC. Translating gives CRAVPRGGLEQYF.